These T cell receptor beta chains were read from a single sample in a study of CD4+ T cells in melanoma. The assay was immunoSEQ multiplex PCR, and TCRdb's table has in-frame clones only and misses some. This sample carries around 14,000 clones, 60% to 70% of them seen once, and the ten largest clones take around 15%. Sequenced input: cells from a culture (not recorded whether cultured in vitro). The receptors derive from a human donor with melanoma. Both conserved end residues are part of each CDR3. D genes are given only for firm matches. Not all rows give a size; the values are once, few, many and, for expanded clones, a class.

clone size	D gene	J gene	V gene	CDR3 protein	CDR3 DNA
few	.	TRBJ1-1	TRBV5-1	CASSLGPEVNTEAFF	TGCGCCAGCAGCTTGGGCCCGGAGGTGAACACTGAAGCTTTCTTT
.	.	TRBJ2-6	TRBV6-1	CATALAPSGANVLTF	TGTGCCACCGCCCTTGCCCCATCTGGGGCCAACGTCCTGACTTTC
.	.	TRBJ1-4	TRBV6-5	CASSVLGEKLFF	TGTGCCAGCAGTGTCTTAGGTGAAAAACTGTTTTTT
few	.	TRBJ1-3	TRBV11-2	CASSRYGSGNTIYF	TGTGCCAGCAGCCGTTATGGCTCTGGAAACACCATATATTTT
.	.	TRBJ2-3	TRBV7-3	CASSLSPGGGDTQYF	TGTGCCAGCAGCTTATCGCCAGGGGGGGGAGATACGCAGTATTTT
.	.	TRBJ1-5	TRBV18	CASSSDGRNQPQHF	TGTGCCAGCTCATCGGACGGGAGAAATCAGCCCCAGCATTTT
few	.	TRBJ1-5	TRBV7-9	CASSFVDSNQPQHF	TGTGCCAGCAGCTTCGTAGATAGCAATCAGCCCCAGCATTTT
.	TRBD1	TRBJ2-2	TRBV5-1	CASSSPGQGITGELFF	TGCGCCAGCAGCTCACCGGGACAGGGAATAACCGGGGAGCTGTTTTTT
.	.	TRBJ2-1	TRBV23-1	CAVEKENRFRSSYNEQFF	TGCGCCGTAGAGAAGGAAAACCGGTTCCGAAGCTCCTACAATGAGCAGTTCTTC
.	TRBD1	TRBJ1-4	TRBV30	CASTWTTTWPTGGNEKLFF	TGTGCCTCAACCTGGACGACGACTTGGCCGACAGGGGGGAATGAAAAACTGTTTTTT
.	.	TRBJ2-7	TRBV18	CASSPEVRANEQYF	TGTGCCAGCTCACCCGAGGTGCGGGCCAACGAGCAGTACTTC
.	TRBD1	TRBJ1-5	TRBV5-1	CASSQGQGGQPQHF	TGCGCCAGCAGCCAGGGACAGGGGGGACAGCCCCAGCATTTT
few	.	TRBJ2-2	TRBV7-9	CASSHRTVNTGELFF	TGTGCCAGCAGCCACAGGACGGTAAACACCGGGGAGCTGTTTTTT
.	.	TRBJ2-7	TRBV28	CASRNSFWGEQYF	TGTGCCAGCCGGAATTCCTTCTGGGGGGAGCAGTACTTC
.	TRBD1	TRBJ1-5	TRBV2	CASSLTGAEQPQHF	TGTGCCAGCAGTTTGACAGGGGCTGAACAGCCCCAGCATTTT
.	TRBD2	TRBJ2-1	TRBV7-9	CASGISGGSNEQFF	TGTGCCAGCGGCATTTCGGGGGGGAGCAATGAGCAGTTCTTC
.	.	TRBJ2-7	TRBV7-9	CASSLGHLVAGSSYEQYF	TGTGCCAGCAGCTTAGGTCACCTGGTGGCAGGGAGCTCCTACGAGCAGTACTTC
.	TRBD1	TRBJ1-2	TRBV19	CASVRRGGPYGYTF	TGTGCCAGTGTACGCAGGGGGGGGCCCTATGGCTACACCTTC
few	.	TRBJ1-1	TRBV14	CASSLLSALNTEAFF	TGTGCCAGCAGCCTATTGTCGGCGTTGAACACTGAAGCTTTCTTT
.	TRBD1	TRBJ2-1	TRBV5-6	CASSHNRGRFHEQFF	TGTGCCAGCAGCCATAACAGGGGGCGGTTTCACGAGCAGTTCTTC
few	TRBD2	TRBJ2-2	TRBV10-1	CARDPRGLANTGELFF	TGCGCCAGGGATCCGAGGGGACTAGCGAACACCGGGGAGCTGTTTTTT
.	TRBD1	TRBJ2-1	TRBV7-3	CASSLTGSYVRNEQFF	TGTGCCAGCAGCTTGACAGGGTCTTACGTCCGGAATGAGCAGTTCTTC
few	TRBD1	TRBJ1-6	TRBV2	CASLGTGGFSPLHF	TGTGCCAGCCTAGGGACAGGGGGCTTTTCACCCCTCCACTTT
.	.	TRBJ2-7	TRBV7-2	CASSGRRTAYEQYF	TGTGCCAGCAGCGGCCGAAGGACAGCCTACGAGCAGTACTTC
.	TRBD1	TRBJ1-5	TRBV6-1	CASRQGNQPQHF	TGTGCCAGCAGACAGGGGAATCAGCCCCAGCATTTT
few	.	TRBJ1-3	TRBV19	CASSITSSGNTIYF	TGTGCCAGTAGTATCACGAGCTCTGGAAACACCATATATTTT
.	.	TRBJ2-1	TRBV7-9	CASSFIGWGQGYNEQFF	TGTGCCAGCAGCTTCATCGGGTGGGGGCAGGGTTACAATGAGCAGTTCTTC
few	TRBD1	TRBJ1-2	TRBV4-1	CASSQTGADYGYTF	TGCGCCAGCAGCCAAACAGGGGCGGACTATGGCTACACCTTC
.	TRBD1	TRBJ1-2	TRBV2	CASRGDSNWDGYTF	TGTGCCAGCAGGGGGGACAGTAATTGGGATGGCTACACCTTC
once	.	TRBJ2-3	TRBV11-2	CASSFSAGSPDTQYF	TGTGCCAGCAGCTTTTCGGCAGGGTCCCCAGATACGCAGTATTTT
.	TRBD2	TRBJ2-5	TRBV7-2	CASSQTSGGAVAQYF	TGTGCCAGCAGTCAGACTAGCGGGGGGGCCGTGGCCCAGTACTTC
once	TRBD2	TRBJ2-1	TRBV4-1	CASSQERLAIYNEQFF	TGCGCCAGCAGCCAAGAGAGACTAGCCATCTACAATGAGCAGTTCTTC
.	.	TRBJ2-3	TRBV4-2	CASSGGGLTDTQYF	TGTGCCAGCTCTGGCGGGGGCCTCACAGATACGCAGTATTTT
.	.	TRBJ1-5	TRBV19	CASSISGERNQPQHF	TGTGCCAGTAGTATATCAGGGGAGCGCAATCAGCCCCAGCATTTT
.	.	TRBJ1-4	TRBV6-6	CASSDGGRENEKLFF	TGTGCCAGCAGTGATGGGGGGAGGGAGAATGAAAAACTGTTTTTT
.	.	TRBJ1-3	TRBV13	CASSLGVTGNTIYF	TGTGCCAGCAGCTTGGGGGTCACTGGAAACACCATATATTTT
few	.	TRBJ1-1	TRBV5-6	CASSSDDYTEAFF	TGTGCCAGCAGCTCGGACGATTACACTGAAGCTTTCTTT
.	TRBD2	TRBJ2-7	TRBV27	CASSSNGATSGGAHEQYF	TGTGCCAGCAGTTCGAACGGGGCGACTAGCGGGGGGGCCCACGAGCAGTACTTC
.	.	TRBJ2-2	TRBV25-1	CASSEGWGYTGELFF	TGTGCCAGCAGTGAAGGTTGGGGTTACACCGGGGAGCTGTTTTTT
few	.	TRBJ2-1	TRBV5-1	CASSLQHHGDEQFF	TGCGCCAGCTCCCTGCAACATCATGGGGATGAGCAGTTCTTC
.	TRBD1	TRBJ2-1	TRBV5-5	CASSSYRGPYNEQFF	TGTGCCAGCAGCTCCTACAGGGGGCCCTACAATGAGCAGTTCTTC
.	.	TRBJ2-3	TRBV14	CASSQGIEWEDTQYF	TGTGCCAGCAGCCAAGGTATAGAGTGGGAAGATACGCAGTATTTT
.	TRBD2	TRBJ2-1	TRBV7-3	CASSLDGGAKPFF	TGTGCCAGCAGTTTAGACGGGGGGGCTAAGCCGTTCTTC
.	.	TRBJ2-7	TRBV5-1	CASSPGTTYEQYF	TGCGCCAGCAGCCCCGGGACAACCTACGAGCAGTACTTC
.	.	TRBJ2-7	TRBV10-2	CASRLEGAGEQYF	TGCGCCAGCCGGCTGGAGGGCGCGGGGGAGCAGTACTTC
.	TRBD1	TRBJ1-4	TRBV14	CASSPLGQGNEKLFF	TGTGCCAGCAGCCCCTTGGGACAGGGCAATGAAAAACTGTTTTTT
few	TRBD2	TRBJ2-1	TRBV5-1	CASSLMWASGGNEQFF	TGCGCCAGCAGCTTGATGTGGGCTAGCGGGGGCAATGAGCAGTTCTTC
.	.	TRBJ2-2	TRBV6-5	CASSSQPDTGELFF	TGTGCCAGCAGTTCTCAACCCGACACCGGGGAGCTGTTTTTT
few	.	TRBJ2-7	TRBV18	CASSRAGTLYEQYF	TGTGCCAGCTCACGCGCCGGGACCCTCTACGAGCAGTACTTC
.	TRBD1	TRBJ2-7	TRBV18	CASSPRQGTYEQYF	TGTGCCAGCTCACCCCGACAGGGTACCTACGAGCAGTACTTC
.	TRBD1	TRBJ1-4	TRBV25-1	CASSVGTGGEKLFF	TGTGCCAGCAGTGTAGGGACAGGGGGTGAAAAACTGTTTTTT
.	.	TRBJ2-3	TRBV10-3	CAISEGSTPTDTQYF	TGTGCCATCAGTGAGGGGTCGACGCCCACAGATACGCAGTATTTT
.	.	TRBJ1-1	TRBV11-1	CASSLYRYTEAFF	TGTGCCAGCAGCTTATACAGATACACTGAAGCTTTCTTT
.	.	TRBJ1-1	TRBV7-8	CASSLRRGTEAFF	TGTGCCAGCAGCCTCCGCCGGGGGACTGAAGCTTTCTTT
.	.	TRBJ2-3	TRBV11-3	CASSAGLSTDTQYF	TGTGCCAGCAGCGCGGGACTGAGCACAGATACGCAGTATTTT
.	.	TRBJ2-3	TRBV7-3	CASSLDGSTDTQYF	TGTGCCAGCAGCTTGGACGGAAGCACAGATACGCAGTATTTT
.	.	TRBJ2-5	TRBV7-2	CASSLWETQYF	TGTGCCAGCAGCTTATGGGAGACCCAGTACTTC
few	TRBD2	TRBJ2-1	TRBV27	CASRPGLDNEQFF	TGTGCCAGCAGGCCGGGACTAGACAATGAGCAGTTCTTC
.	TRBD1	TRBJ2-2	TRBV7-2	CASNIRQGNTGELFF	TGTGCCAGCAACATCAGACAGGGCAACACCGGGGAGCTGTTTTTT
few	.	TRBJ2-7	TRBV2	CASTSAGPYEQYF	TGTGCCAGCACCTCGGCAGGCCCCTACGAGCAGTACTTC